One and the same sample provided the 6 T cell receptor beta chains below, sequenced in a study of blood T cell repertoires in COVID-19 (dated by TCRdb to 2018 to 2021). The library was produced with the immunoSEQ multiplex PCR assay. As stored in TCRdb, this immuneACCESS dataset retains in-frame rearrangements with V and J assigned. A fraction of the clones does not appear; measured against another copy, unresolved V genes explain less than half of the discrepancy, and the remainder lacks a known reason. For this sample the table gives about 130,000 clones, of which around 81% were detected only once. The leading ten clones occupy roughly 10% of the sample. The sequencing input was peripheral blood. These receptor sequences come from a human donor in a cohort sampled during active COVID-19.

This chain joins TRBV18 and TRBJ2-5; TRBD1 matches 8 bases. The CDR3 spans 14 residues. V lost 3 bases, J lost 3 bases, and 3 bases stayed unmatched. In germline, CDR1 is KGHSH, CDR2 LQKENI. The CDR3 loop reads CASSPDRVKETQYF. Here the CDR3 DNA reads TGTGCCAGCTCACCGGACAGGGTCAAAGAGACCCAGTACTTC.

This clone was counted a few times. The chain is built from TRBV19 and TRBJ1-2; tentative D call: TRBD1 (6 bases). Looked up from germline, CDR1 is LNHDA and CDR2 is SQIVND (reference sequence). This CDR3 comprises 14 residues. The V and J ends lost 4 bases and 2 bases respectively, with 11 bases between them. The DNA of the CDR3 is TGTGCCAGTAGTAGAGGACAGATGAACTATGGCTACACCTTC. Translated, it gives CASSRGQMNYGYTF.

V is TRBV12-3 or TRBV12-4 and J is TRBJ2-5, with D unresolved. This CDR3 comprises 12 residues. Trimming removed 3 bases at V and 5 bases at J, with 7 bases between. The CDR3 region is CASSFIAETQYF. Here the CDR3 DNA reads TGTGCCAGCAGTTTTATTGCGGAGACCCAGTACTTC.

The chain employs TRBV6-5 and TRBJ1-5; possibly TRBD1 for D (6 bases). CDR3 length: 15 amino acids. Germline V gives CDR1 MNHEY, CDR2 SVGAGI. With 6 bases removed from V and 0 bases from J, the gap between germline ends came to 12 bases. The CDR3 DNA follows: TGTGCCAGCAGAACCCGGACAGATAGCAATCAGCCCCAGCATTTT. It specifies CASRTRTDSNQPQHF.

The chain uses TRBV7-2 and TRBJ2-5; 8 nucleotides align to TRBD2. V was clipped by 5 bases and J by 5 bases; unmatched bases: 10. Per germline, CDR1 SGHTA and CDR2 FQGNSA. This CDR3 is 15 amino acids long. CDR3 bases: TGTGCCAGCAGCGGCACGGGACTAGTATTGGAGACCCAGTACTTC. It is translated as CASSGTGLVLETQYF.

This clone was seen just once. The V and J genes are TRBV7-7 and TRBJ2-5; D remains ambiguous. Trimming stripped 5 bases from V and 4 bases from J, with 8 bases between. Germline V gives CDR1 SSHAT, CDR2 FNYEAQ (reference sequence). The CDR3 is 12 residues long. This CDR3 is CASSPPGETQYF. In DNA form, the CDR3 reads TGTGCCAGCAGCCCCCCGGGAGAGACCCAGTACTTC.